The 5 T cell receptor beta chains below were found in one sample sequenced in a study of cytomegalovirus exposure and HLA in healthy donors (dated by TCRdb to about 2017). Library prep was done by the immunoSEQ multiplex PCR assay. A mixture of 60 forward primers for TCR Vbeta segments and 13 reverse primers for TCR Jbeta segments was used in the multiplex PCR. Held by TCRdb, this immuneACCESS table contains in-frame sequences only and omits some clones. Under half of the omission traces to an unresolved V gene where checked; the cause of the rest is unknown. The data table for this sample lists some 110,000 clones. The ten most abundant clones make up 5.5% to 8% of the sample. The material sequenced was PBMCs. These receptors all come from a man aged 35 to 55 in good health and CMV-seropositive.

The chain combines TRBV28 with TRBJ1-5, with TRBD1 identical over 12 bases. This CDR3 contains 21 residues. The junction had 18 bases not matched to a gene; V was cut back by 3 bases and J by 3 bases. Germline lookup yields CDR1 MDHEN and CDR2 SYDVKM. As DNA, the CDR3 is TGTGCCAGCAGTTTGGATAGGATATGGGACAGGGGGCGCGGGAACAATCAGCCCCAGCATTTT. Its translation is CASSLDRIWDRGRGNNQPQHF.

This sequence joins TRBV19 and TRBJ2-5; D perhaps matches TRBD2 (6 bases). The CDR3 has 13 residues. Trimming cost V 5 bases and J 5 bases, with 12 bases left between them. Germline V lookup: CDR1 LNHDA, CDR2 SQIVND (reference sequence). The DNA of the CDR3 is TGTGCCAGTAGTCGGGAGCCGGGGGAGACCCAGTACTTC. Translated, it gives CASSREPGETQYF.

The V and J genes are TRBV7-9 and TRBJ2-2, with 7 bases fitting TRBD1. The germline CDR1 and CDR2 sequences are SEHNR and FQNEAQ (reference sequence). The CDR3 length is 17 residues. Germline trimming cut 5 bases from V and 0 bases from J; bases unmatched to any gene: 9. The CDR3 DNA reads as TGTGCCAGCAGCCCAAGGACAGGCCTTTCGAACACCGGGGAGCTGTTTTTT. Its protein product is CASSPRTGLSNTGELFF.

The chain is built from TRBV5-1 and TRBJ2-6; no clear D gene. Trimming cost V 0 bases and J 1 base, with 14 bases left between them. Germline V gives CDR1 SGHRS, CDR2 YFSETQ. The CDR3 sequence is 18 residues long. DNA of the CDR3: TGCGCCAGCAGCTTGGTGGTCTCAGGCCCATCTGGGGCCAACGTCCTGACTTTC. Translating it yields CASSLVVSGPSGANVLTF.

The chain is built from TRBV11-3 and TRBJ1-2; TRBD1 matches at 8 bases. The CDR3 sequence is 14 residues long. Germline CDR1 reads SGHNT; CDR2 reads YENEEA. After removal of 9 bases from V and 0 bases from J, the junction contained 6 bases not matched to a gene. The CDR3 region has the DNA TGTGCCAGGCAGGGGGCGCCCGCTAACTATGGCTACACCTTC. As protein: CARQGAPANYGYTF.